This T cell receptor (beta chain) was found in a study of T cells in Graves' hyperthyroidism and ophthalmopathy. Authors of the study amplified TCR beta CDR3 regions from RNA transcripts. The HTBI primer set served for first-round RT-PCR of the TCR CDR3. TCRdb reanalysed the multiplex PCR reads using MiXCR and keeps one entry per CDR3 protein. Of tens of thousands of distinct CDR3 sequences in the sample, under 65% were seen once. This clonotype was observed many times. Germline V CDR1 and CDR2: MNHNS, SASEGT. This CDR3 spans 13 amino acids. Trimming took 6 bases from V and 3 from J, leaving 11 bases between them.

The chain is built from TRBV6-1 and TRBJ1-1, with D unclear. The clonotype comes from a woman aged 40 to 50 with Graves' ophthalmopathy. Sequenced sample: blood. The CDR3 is CASSRLRDTEAFF. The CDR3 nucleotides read TGTGCCAGCAGCAGGCTGAGGGACACTGAAGCTTTCTTT.